This entry describes one T cell receptor (beta chain). It has no known antigen specificity. No per-base quality is available; no much larger clone lies one base away. Donors were healthy HIV-negative adults with no recently reported acute infections or vaccinations. Every donor was a Caucasian adult living in Nashville, Tennessee, USA. Magnetic negative selection was used to enrich CD4+ T cells, after which naive cells were positively selected on CD45RA and the negative fraction became the memory subset. Blood was obtained by leukapheresis, after which PBMCs were separated by Ficoll-Histopaque density gradient centrifugation and cryopreserved in liquid nitrogen vapor phase. Purity and quantity of every magnetically sorted T cell population were checked by analytical flow cytometry. From each sorted fraction, genomic DNA was isolated and quantified by UV absorbance on a Nanodrop 2000c. TCR CDR3 regions were amplified from genomic DNA by multiplex PCR using the deep immunoSEQ assay. Extracted genomic DNA from each cell subset was distributed evenly across all wells of several immunoSEQ 96-well plates, and each plate was treated as a replicate. Each replicate PCR for sorted subsets received about 220 ng genomic DNA, equal to roughly 29,000 T cell genomes. Purified libraries were quantified with a Qubit 3.0 fluorometer, sized on a Bioanalyzer 2100, and re-quantified with the KAPA Library Quantification kit. Every immunoSEQ 96-well plate was sequenced on a separate single-read 150-cycle Illumina NextSeq 550 flow cell. In the source study's methods: Because the immunoSEQ output included only junctional sequences and no quality scores, the filtering could not be the same as the filtering used for full-length reads. To assign V/J genes and CDR3, sequences were annotated using PyIR, a Python wrapper for IgBLAST v1.9, with IMGT germline references. Any read was removed if the V/J assignment was weak (E-value above 1e-6), the CDR3 was missing, or the read contained stop codons, out-of-frame junctions, or ambiguous translated residues. V3J clonotypes were defined as sequences sharing an identical inferred V gene, J gene, and CDR3 amino acid sequence. Percentage overlap between repertoires was computed as shared unique clonotypes divided by the size of the smaller repertoire. RTK rarefaction, the Chao1 estimator, and Recon v2.1 estimates of unobserved clonotypes were used to assess repertoire richness. For all TCRbeta clonotypes obtained by the gDNA method from a few donors, generation probabilities were computed with OLGA. TCRdb mirrors the immuneACCESS table, restricted to in-frame sequences. Some clones are absent from its copies; in checked studies, under half trace to an unresolved V gene, and the reason for the others is unknown. That table supplies the V and J calls and clone size; D and trimming were determined from the DNA. Counted in this sample were 2,100,000 or so clones; around 95% of them appeared once. The top ten hold around 0.13% of the sample.

This sample is part of a study of shared clonotypes between healthy human individuals (TCRdb year 2020). With regard to the full study: A couple of women and three men aged 18 to 49 years were included in the cohort. Per donor, three plates each were used for CD4 naive and CD4 memory, two for CD8 naive, and one for CD8 memory. Blood TCR repertoires of 5 or 6 healthy adults were deeply sequenced to estimate repertoire size and the extent of clonotype sharing between individuals. To increase sequencing depth and limit assay-specific biases, TCR repertoire library preparation and sequencing were carried out by different laboratories using diverse techniques. Between about 0.8 and 9 billion PBMCs per donor were obtained by leukapheresis. The full study reports these points: Naive subsets generally had larger estimated clonotype richness than memory subsets did. Incomplete sequencing was indicated by rarefaction of sorted-subset datasets, despite the large sequencing depth. When a handful of donors were compared, the shared fraction of clonotypes was around 5% for naive CD4, approximately 3.3% for naive CD8, more than 2% for memory CD4, and less than 0.45% for memory CD8. Compared with non-shared clonotypes, clonotypes shared by all four sorted-subset donors had higher generation probabilities. Because the study included a small number of donors, the genetic and exposure-history diversity represented was limited. Based on pairwise subsampling, the degree of clonotype sharing among donors was expected to be affected by sequencing depth. Sampling was restricted to blood, and TCR repertoires in tissue are likely to differ from TCR repertoires in blood.

The CDR3 has 15 amino acids, counting the end cysteine and phenylalanine. Just CDR3 DNA is preserved here, 45 bases in frame from base 1. V drops 0 bases and J drops 4 bases, leaving 12 bases in between. Via the germline V gene, CDR1 is ENHRY and CDR2 SYGVKD. The source is a man younger than 35 in good health. The rearrangement combines TRBV10-3 with TRBJ1-1; the D gene is unclear. The sequencing sample was made of naive CD4+ T cells sorted from blood. The cell subset or site label on this specimen signifies: CD45RA+ positively selected. The DNA sequence reads TGTGCCATCAGTGAGTCTATGGGAGAGGGCACTGAAGCTTTCTTT. Its coded protein is CAISESMGEGTEAFF.